One sample yielded the 17 T cell receptor beta chains listed below, sequenced in a study of cytotoxic CD8 clonotypes in ibrutinib-treated CLL. This table comes from immunoSEQ multiplex PCR, and its TCRdb copy is limited to in-frame clones, with some not included. Seen here are 26,000 or so clones, 62% observed once, and the top ten hold less than 15%. The specimen comprised PBMCs, sampled before ibrutinib treatment. All receptors derive from a human donor with chronic lymphocytic leukemia.

The J gene is TRBJ2-3, the V gene TRBV7-4; TRBD2 agrees at 8 bases. The germline V gene encodes CDR1 SGHVT and CDR2 SQSDAQ. Trimming took 4 bases from V and 4 from J; bases not matched to a gene: 7. CDR3 length equals 15 residues. The CDR3 region is CASSSSGGVADTQYF. The DNA for the CDR3 is TGTGCCAGCAGCTCCTCCGGGGGGGTCGCAGATACGCAGTATTTT.

This chain links TRBV19 with TRBJ2-3, with a weak D call TRBD1 (6 bases). V was clipped by 5 bases and J by 0 bases, with 15 bases between them. The CDR3 loop spans 16 amino acids. Germline CDR1 LNHDA, CDR2 SQIVND (reference sequence). The CDR3, as DNA: TGTGCCAGTAGTGTCAGACAGGCTCTAAGCACAGATACGCAGTATTTT. Translating it yields CASSVRQALSTDTQYF. Based on the CDR3 plus reference TRBV19 and TRBJ2-3, the full variable domain is DGGITQSPKYLFRKEGQNVTLSCEQNLNHDAMYWYRQDPGQGLRLIYYSQIVNDFQKGDIAEGYSVSREKKESFPLTVTSAQKNPTAFYLCASSVRQALSTDTQYFGPGTRLTVL.

The chain recombines TRBV13 with TRBJ1-2; maybe TRBD1 (6 bases). The CDR3 contains 15 residues. Germline V gene lookup returns CDR1 PRHDT and CDR2 FYEKMQ (reference sequence). Trimming shortened V by 5 bases and J by 4 bases, and 17 bases separated the two germline ends. The CDR3 spells CASSVGRGGAYGYTF. The CDR3 DNA follows: TGTGCCAGCAGCGTCGGCCGGGGGGGGGCCTATGGCTACACCTTC. Variable domain in full (rest from reference TRBV13 and TRBJ1-2): AAGVIQSPRHLIKEKRETATLKCYPIPRHDTVYWYQQGPGQDPQFLISFYEKMQSDKGSIPDRFSAQQFSDYHSELNMSSLELGDSALYFCASSVGRGGAYGYTFGSGTRLTVV.

V and J are TRBV6-1 and TRBJ2-7; D gene uncertain. There are 14 residues in the CDR3. Germline assignment: CDR1 MNHNS and CDR2 SASEGT. Trimming stripped 5 bases from V and 6 bases from J, with 17 bases between. The CDR3 loop reads CASSLDTLRPEQYF. CDR3 sequence (DNA): TGTGCCAGCAGTCTCGACACCCTTCGCCCCGAGCAGTACTTC.

The chain combines TRBV28 with TRBJ1-5, with TRBD1 matching 9 bases. The CDR3 has 16 amino acids. V lost 3 bases to trimming and J lost 0 bases; unmatched junction nucleotides: 3. Germline CDR1 and CDR2: MDHEN and SYDVKM. The DNA of the CDR3 is TGTGCCAGCAGTTTTGACAGGGGGTATAGCAATCAGCCCCAGCATTTT. This gives the protein CASSFDRGYSNQPQHF.

The V gene is TRBV6-1, the J gene TRBJ1-4, with D uncertain. V shed 9 bases and J shed 1 base, with 12 bases lying between them. This CDR3 comprises 14 residues. CDR1 is MNHNS, CDR2 SASEGT, per germline. In nucleotides, the CDR3 is TGTGCCAGTTCTTCAGGTCAAACTAATGAAAAACTGTTTTTT. This encodes CASSSGQTNEKLFF.

This clone turned up a few times. This chain joins TRBV11-3 and TRBJ2-7; 7 positions match TRBD1. The CDR3 loop spans 14 amino acids. The V and J ends lost 1 base and 3 bases, in that order; junction bases with no gene match: 3. CDR1 and CDR2 (germline): SGHNT, YENEEA. The DNA for the CDR3 is TGTGCCAGCAGCTTAGCAGGGGGAGACTACGAGCAGTACTTC. Encoded protein: CASSLAGGDYEQYF. Full variable domain (outside the CDR3, taken from reference TRBV11-3 and TRBJ2-7): EAGVVQSPRYKIIEKKQPVAFWCNPISGHNTLYWYLQNLGQGPELLIRYENEEAVDDSQLPKDRFSAERLKGVDSTLKIQPAELGDSAVYLCASSLAGGDYEQYFGPGTRLTVT.

The V call is TRBV5-6, the J call TRBJ2-7; D gene ambiguous. Trimming shortened V by 2 bases and J by 0 bases, and 12 bases separated the two germline ends. The CDR3 is 15 residues long. In germline, CDR1 is SGHDT, CDR2 YYEEEE. The CDR3 loop reads CASSFGPMSSYEQYF. The CDR3, as DNA: TGTGCCAGCAGCTTCGGGCCTATGAGCTCCTACGAGCAGTACTTC. The full variable domain, completed using reference TRBV5-6 and TRBJ2-7, is DAGVTQSPTHLIKTRGQQVTLRCSPKSGHDTVSWYQQALGQGPQFIFQYYEEEERQRGNFPDRFSGHQFPNYSSELNVNALLLGDSALYLCASSFGPMSSYEQYFGPGTRLTVT.

The chain links TRBV19 to TRBJ2-7; 7 bases fit TRBD1. CDR1 and CDR2 (germline): LNHDA, SQIVND (reference sequence). There are 14 residues in the CDR3. Trimming cost V 3 bases and J 0 bases; bases outside gene matches: 2. The DNA of the CDR3 is TGTGCCAGTAGTATCGGGACAGTCTCCTACGAGCAGTACTTC. The encoded protein is CASSIGTVSYEQYF.

The V and J genes are TRBV15 and TRBJ1-1, with 7 bases identical to TRBD1. Germline V gene lookup returns CDR1 LNHNV and CDR2 YYDKDF (reference sequence). CDR3 length: 16 amino acids. V shed 1 base, J shed 3 bases, and the junction held 8 bases outside the gene matches. CDR3 nucleotides: TGTGCCACCAGCAGAGCAAACAGGGGAAGGGACACTGAAGCTTTCTTT. As protein: CATSRANRGRDTEAFF. The full variable domain, its missing parts supplied by reference TRBV15 and TRBJ1-1, is DAMVIQNPRYQVTQFGKPVTLSCSQTLNHNVMYWYQQKSSQAPKLLFHYYDKDFNNEADTPDNFQSRRPNTSFCFLDIRSPGLGDTAMYLCATSRANRGRDTEAFFGQGTRLTVV.

This clone is judged medium-sized. The gene calls are TRBV27 and TRBJ2-3, with D unclear. Germline loops: CDR1 MNHEY, CDR2 SMNVEV (reference sequence). This CDR3 has 14 residues. The V end was cut by 3 bases, the J end by 8 bases, with 15 bases between. The CDR3 is CASSFPLPGSTQYF. The CDR3 nucleotides read TGTGCCAGCAGTTTTCCTCTTCCCGGATCTACGCAGTATTTT.

The chain joins TRBV2 to TRBJ2-7, with 11 bases fitting TRBD2. This CDR3 has 16 residues. The germline gives CDR1 SNHLY, CDR2 FYNNEI. Trimming removed 2 bases from V and 5 bases from J; junction bases left unmatched: 8. CDR3 nucleotide sequence: TGTGCCAGCAGTGAATCACTAGCGGGAGTTGAGGACGAGCAGTACTTC. Its protein is CASSESLAGVEDEQYF. Supplemented by reference TRBV2 and TRBJ2-7, the full variable domain reads EPEVTQTPSHQVTQMGQEVILRCVPISNHLYFYWYRQILGQKVEFLVSFYNNEISEKSEIFDDQFSVERPDGSNFTLKIRSTKLEDSAMYFCASSESLAGVEDEQYFGPGTRLTVT.

The chain has TRBV6-1 and TRBJ2-7; TRBD2 might be the D (5 bases). Germline CDR1 reads MNHNS; CDR2 reads SASEGT. Trimming took off 8 bases at V and 6 bases at J, with 14 bases between the two ends. The CDR3 has 12 residues. CDR3 sequence (DNA): TGTGCCAGCCGAAAAGCTAGCACCGAGCAGTACTTC. Translating it yields CASRKASTEQYF.

The chain employs TRBV28 and TRBJ2-1; a weak D match, TRBD2 (6 bases). Trimming took 6 bases from V and 4 from J, leaving 25 bases between them. CDR3 length equals 18 residues. The germline V gene encodes CDR1 MDHEN and CDR2 SYDVKM. As DNA, the CDR3 is TGTGCCAGCAGGGGACGGAAGGGGAGCGGGCTCCCTTACAATGAGCAGTTCTTC. Translating it yields CASRGRKGSGLPYNEQFF.

This clone was picked up a small number of times. V and J are TRBV19 and TRBJ1-2, with 7 bases fitting TRBD1. CDR1 and CDR2 (germline): LNHDA, SQIVND (reference sequence). The CDR3 length is 15 residues. V dropped 4 bases and J dropped 5; count of bases not matched to a gene: 10. This chain's CDR3 is CASSTFAMTGYGYTF. The CDR3 coding sequence is TGTGCCAGTAGTACCTTCGCCATGACAGGGTATGGCTACACCTTC.

The V gene is TRBV7-9, the J gene TRBJ1-2; D call uncertain. The germline V gene encodes CDR1 SEHNR and CDR2 FQNEAQ (reference sequence). The V and J ends lost 1 base and 4 bases respectively, with 19 bases between them. This CDR3 contains 17 residues. The CDR3 sequence is CASSLGVSLGNIYGYTF. The CDR3 nucleotides are TGTGCCAGCAGCTTAGGGGTTTCCCTCGGCAATATCTATGGCTACACCTTC.

This chain uses TRBV29-1 with TRBJ2-3; D is ambiguous. This CDR3 comprises 13 residues. The V end was cut by 6 bases, the J end by 0 bases, with 10 bases between. Germline V lookup: CDR1 SQVTM, CDR2 ANQGSEA. The chain's CDR3 is CSVEYLSTDTQYF. The CDR3 nucleotides read TGCAGCGTGGAATACCTCAGCACAGATACGCAGTATTTT.